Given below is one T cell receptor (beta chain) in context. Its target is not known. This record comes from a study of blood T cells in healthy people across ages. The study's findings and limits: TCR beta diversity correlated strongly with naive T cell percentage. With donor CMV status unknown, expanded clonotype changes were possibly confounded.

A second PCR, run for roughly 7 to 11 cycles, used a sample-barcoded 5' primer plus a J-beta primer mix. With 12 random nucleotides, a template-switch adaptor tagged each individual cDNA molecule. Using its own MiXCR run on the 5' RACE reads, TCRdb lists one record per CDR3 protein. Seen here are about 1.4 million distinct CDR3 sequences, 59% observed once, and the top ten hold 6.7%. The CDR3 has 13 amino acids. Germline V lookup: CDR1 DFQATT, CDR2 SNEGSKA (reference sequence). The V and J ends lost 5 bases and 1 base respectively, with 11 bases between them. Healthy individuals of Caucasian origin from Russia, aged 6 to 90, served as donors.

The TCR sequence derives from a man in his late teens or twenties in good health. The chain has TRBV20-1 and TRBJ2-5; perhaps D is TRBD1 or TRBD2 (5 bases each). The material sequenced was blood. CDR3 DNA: TGCAGTGCTTGGGGGTGGGGCCAAGAGACCCAGTACTTC. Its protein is CSAWGWGQETQYF.